This T cell receptor beta chain was documented in a study of post-analysis software for immune sequencing data. cDNA libraries for TCR beta contained unique molecular identifiers. MiXCR, applied by TCRdb to the PCR reads, yields one record per CDR3 protein. Of roughly 200,000 distinct CDR3 sequences listed, approximately 29% are singletons. The CDR3 sequence is 17 residues long. Trimming left V 0 bases short and J 8 bases short, with 20 bases between. Germline lookup yields CDR1 SGHRS and CDR2 YFSETQ. This clonotype was counted at least ten times. Its antigen is currently unknown. Study outcomes and limitations: About 5 TRBV segments (TRBV5-6, TRBV5-1 and TRBV20-1 among them) occurred more frequently in patients than in controls.

The sequence derives from a girl between 2 and 17 years old with multiple sclerosis. This rearrangement joins TRBV5-1 to TRBJ1-4; D is undetermined. Specimen: blood. The CDR3 DNA reads TGCGCCAGCAGCTTGGTGGTCGGCGTCGGTAAGAGGGAAAAACTGTTTTTT. This encodes CASSLVVGVGKREKLFF.